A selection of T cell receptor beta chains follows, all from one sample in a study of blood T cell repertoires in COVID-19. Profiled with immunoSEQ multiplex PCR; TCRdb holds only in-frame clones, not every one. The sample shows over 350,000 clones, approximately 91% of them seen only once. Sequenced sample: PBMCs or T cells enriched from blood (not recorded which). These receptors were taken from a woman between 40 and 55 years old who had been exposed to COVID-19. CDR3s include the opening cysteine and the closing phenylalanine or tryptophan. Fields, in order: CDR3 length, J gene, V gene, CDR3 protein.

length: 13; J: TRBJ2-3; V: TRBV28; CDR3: CASSPPTGDTQYF
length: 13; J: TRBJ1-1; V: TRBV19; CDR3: CASNTGRNTEAFF
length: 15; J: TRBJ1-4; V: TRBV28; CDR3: CASSVWGPANEKLFF
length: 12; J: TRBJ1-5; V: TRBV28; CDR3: CASYRGNQPQHF
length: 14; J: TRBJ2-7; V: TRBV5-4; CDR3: CASSLPGGPHEQYF
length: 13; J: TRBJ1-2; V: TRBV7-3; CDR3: CASSLSGGVGYTF
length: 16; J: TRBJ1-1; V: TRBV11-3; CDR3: CASSLDALRGNTEAFF
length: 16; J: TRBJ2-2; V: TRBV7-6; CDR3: CASSQGLAGVPGELFF
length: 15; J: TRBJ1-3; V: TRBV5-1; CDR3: CASSYELNSGNTIYF
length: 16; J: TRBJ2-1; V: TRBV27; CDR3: CASHTIGGQGRNEQFF
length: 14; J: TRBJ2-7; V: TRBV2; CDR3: CASSVDRGIDEQYF
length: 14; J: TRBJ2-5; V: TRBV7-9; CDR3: CASSETVYQETQYF
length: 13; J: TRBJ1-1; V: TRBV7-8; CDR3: CASSFKPDTEAFF
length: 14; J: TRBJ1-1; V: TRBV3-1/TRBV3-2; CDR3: CASSPGQGLTEAFF
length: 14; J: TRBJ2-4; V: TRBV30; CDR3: CAWSAGQAKNIQYF
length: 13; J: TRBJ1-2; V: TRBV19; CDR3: CASSTQGLRGYTF
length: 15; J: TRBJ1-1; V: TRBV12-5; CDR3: CASGLSGKGNTEAFF
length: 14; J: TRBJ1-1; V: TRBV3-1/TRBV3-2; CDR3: CASSDRLMWTEAFF
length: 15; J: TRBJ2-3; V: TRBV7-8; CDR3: CASSLAGDRSLQQYF
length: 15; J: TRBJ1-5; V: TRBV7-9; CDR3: CASSLVGDFDAPQHF
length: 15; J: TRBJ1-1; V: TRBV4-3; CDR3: CASSQSTFMNTEAFF
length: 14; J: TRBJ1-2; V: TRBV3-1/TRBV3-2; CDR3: CASSQVGGGNRYTF
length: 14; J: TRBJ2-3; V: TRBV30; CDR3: CAWSVSSSADTQYF
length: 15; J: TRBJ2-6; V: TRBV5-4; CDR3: CASSLQGTGANVLTF
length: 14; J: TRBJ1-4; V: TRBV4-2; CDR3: CASSQSWGQEKLFF
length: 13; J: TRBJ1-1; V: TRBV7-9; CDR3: CASSPLIGGQAFF
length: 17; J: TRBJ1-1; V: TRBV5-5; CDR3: CASSLTGSLGANTEAFF
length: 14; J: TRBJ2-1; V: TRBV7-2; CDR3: CASTPPLAGNEQFF
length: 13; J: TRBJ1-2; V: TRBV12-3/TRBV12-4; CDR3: CASSFQQLYGYTF
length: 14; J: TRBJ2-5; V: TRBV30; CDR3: CAWRLAGLLGTQYF
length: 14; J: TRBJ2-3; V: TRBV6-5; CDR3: CASSVGLDTDTQYF
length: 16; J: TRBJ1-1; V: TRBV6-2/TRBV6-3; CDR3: CASSSTGPFANTEAFF
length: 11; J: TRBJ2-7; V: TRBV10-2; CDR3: CASTTGAEQYF
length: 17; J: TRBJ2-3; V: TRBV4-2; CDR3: CASSQGGGRGGTDTQYF
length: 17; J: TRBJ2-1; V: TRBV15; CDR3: CATSRDLSLSSYNEQFF
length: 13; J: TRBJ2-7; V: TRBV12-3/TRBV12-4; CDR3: CASSLGLSSEQYF